This T cell receptor beta chain derives from a study of cytomegalovirus exposure and HLA in healthy donors. Overall study results and limits: Later analysis identified several of the most significant clusters that appeared linked to common viral pathogens.

The PCR was carried out with 60 Vbeta primers and 13 Jbeta primers. TCRdb's copy holds only in-frame clones and misses some; the assay was immunoSEQ multiplex PCR. The sample shows some 150,000 clones, around 82% of them seen only once. Germline lookup yields CDR1 SGHDN and CDR2 FVKESK. After removal of 4 bases from V and 9 bases from J, the junction contained 9 bases not matched to a gene. The CDR3 consists of 14 residues. For this clone: Its specificity is not known.

Sequences were obtained from PBMCs. V is TRBV14 and J is TRBJ2-1; TRBD2 agrees at 7 bases. The sequence was obtained from a man aged 45-65 years in good health and CMV-seropositive. In nucleotides, the CDR3 is TGTGCCAGCAGCCCTACGGCGGGGGATGTTGAGCAGTTCTTC. It codes for CASSPTAGDVEQFF.